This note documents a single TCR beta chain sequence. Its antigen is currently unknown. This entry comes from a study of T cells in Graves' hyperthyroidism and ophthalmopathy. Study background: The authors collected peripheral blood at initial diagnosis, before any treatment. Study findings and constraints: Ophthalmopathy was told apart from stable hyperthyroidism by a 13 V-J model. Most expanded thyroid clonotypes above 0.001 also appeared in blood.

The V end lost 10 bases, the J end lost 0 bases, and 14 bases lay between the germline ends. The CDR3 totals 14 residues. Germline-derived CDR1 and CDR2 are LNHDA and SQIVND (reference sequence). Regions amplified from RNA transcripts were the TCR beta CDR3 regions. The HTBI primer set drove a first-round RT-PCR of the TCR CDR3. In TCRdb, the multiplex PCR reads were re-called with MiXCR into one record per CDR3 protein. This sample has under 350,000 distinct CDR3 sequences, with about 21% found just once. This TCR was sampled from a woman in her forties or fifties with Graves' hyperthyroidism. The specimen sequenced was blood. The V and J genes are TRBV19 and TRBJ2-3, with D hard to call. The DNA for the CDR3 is TGTGCCACTACCACAAGGGCTAGCACAGATACGCAGTATTTT. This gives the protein CATTTRASTDTQYF.